The present TCR beta chain was sequenced within a study of cytomegalovirus exposure and HLA in healthy donors. The CDR3 extends over 17 amino acids. The V end lost 0 bases, the J end lost 2 bases, and 13 bases lay between the germline ends. Germline V gives CDR1 LGHNA, CDR2 YNFKEQ. Broader study findings: Later analysis associated a missense DCLRE1C variant with TCR beta V- and J-gene trimming.

On this clone itself: Its matching antigen is unknown.

Primers for the PCR totalled 60 Vbeta and 13 Jbeta. The assay was immunoSEQ multiplex PCR, and TCRdb's table has in-frame clones only and misses some. The sample contains about 160,000 clones, roughly 84% of which appear only once. The receptor was isolated from a boy aged 2 to 10 in good health and CMV-seronegative. The V call is TRBV4-2, the J call TRBJ2-2, with TRBD2 as a possible D gene (6 bases). The sequenced sample consisted of PBMCs. The CDR3 bases are TGTGCCAGCAGCCAAGATACCCAGCGGGCTAACACCGGGGAGCTGTTTTTT. As protein: CASSQDTQRANTGELFF.